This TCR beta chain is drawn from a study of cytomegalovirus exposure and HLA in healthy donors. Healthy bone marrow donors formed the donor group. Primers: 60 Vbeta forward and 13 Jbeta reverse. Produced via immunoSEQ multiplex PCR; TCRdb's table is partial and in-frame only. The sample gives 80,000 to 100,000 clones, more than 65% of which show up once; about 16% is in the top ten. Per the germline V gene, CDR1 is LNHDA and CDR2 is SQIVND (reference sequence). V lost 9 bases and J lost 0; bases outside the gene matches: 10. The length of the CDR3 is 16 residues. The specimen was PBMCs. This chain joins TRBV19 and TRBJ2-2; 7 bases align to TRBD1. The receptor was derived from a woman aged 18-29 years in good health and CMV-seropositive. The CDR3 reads CASLDIGTANTGELFF. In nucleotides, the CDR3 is TGTGCCAGCCTCGATATTGGGACAGCGAACACCGGGGAGCTGTTTTTT. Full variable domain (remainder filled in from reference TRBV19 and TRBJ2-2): DGGITQSPKYLFRKEGQNVTLSCEQNLNHDAMYWYRQDPGQGLRLIYYSQIVNDFQKGDIAEGYSVSREKKESFPLTVTSAQKNPTAFYLCASLDIGTANTGELFFGEGSRLTVL.